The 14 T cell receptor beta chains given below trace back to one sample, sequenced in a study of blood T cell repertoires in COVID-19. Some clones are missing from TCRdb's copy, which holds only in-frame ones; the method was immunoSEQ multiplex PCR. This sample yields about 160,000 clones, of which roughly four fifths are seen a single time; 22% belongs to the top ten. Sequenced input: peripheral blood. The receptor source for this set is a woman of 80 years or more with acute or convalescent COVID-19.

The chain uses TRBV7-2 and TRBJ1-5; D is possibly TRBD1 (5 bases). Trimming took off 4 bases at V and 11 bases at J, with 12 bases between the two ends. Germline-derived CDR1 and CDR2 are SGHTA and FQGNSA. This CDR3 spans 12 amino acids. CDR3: CASSSQGATQHF. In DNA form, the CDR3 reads TGTGCCAGCAGCTCCCAGGGCGCCACCCAGCATTTT.

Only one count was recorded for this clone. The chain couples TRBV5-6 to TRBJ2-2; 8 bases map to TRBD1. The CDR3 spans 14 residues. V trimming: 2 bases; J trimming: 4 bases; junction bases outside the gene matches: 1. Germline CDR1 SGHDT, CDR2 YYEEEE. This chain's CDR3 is CASSLQGGTGELFF. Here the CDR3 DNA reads TGTGCCAGCAGCTTACAGGGGGGCACCGGGGAGCTGTTTTTT.

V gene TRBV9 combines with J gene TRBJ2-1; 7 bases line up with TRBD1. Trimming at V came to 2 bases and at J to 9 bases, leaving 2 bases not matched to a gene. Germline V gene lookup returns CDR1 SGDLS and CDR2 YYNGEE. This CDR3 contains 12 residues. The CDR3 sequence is CASSVTGIEQFF. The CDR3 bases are TGTGCCAGCAGCGTGACAGGGATTGAGCAGTTCTTC.

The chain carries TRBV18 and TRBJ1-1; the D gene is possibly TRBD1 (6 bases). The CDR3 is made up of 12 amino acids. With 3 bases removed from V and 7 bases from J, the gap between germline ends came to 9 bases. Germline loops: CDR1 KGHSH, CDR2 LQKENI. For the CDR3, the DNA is TGTGCCAGCTCACCCATGGACAGTGAAGCTTTCTTT. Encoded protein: CASSPMDSEAFF.

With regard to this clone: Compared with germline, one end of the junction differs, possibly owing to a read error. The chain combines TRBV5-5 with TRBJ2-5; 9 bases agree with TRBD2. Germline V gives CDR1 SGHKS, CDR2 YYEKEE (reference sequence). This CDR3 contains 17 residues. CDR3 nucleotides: TGTGCCAGCCGCTTGGGGGTGACTAGCGGAGGGGGTTCGTCCCAGTACTTC. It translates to CASRLGVTSGGGSSQYF.

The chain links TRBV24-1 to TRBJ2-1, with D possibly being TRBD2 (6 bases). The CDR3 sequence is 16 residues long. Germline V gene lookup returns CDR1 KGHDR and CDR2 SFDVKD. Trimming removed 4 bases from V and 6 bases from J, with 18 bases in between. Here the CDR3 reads CATSDPGTSSGNEQFF. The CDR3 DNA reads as TGTGCCACCAGTGACCCCGGGACTTCCTCCGGCAATGAGCAGTTCTTC.

The CDR3 DNA is TGTGCCAGCACCTTGACCTACAGGGGCCTGTATGGCTACACCTTC. This sequence encodes CASTLTYRGLYGYTF. The chain combines TRBV6-5 with TRBJ1-2; 7 bases match TRBD1. Germline CDR1 and CDR2: MNHEY and SVGAGI. This CDR3 comprises 15 residues. The ends lost 7 bases at V and 5 bases at J; junction bases unmatched: 13.

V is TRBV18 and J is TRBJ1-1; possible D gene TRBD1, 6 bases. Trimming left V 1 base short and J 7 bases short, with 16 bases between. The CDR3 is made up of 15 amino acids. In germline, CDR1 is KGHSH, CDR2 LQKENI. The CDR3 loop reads CASSPHPGVWDEAFF. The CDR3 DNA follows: TGTGCCAGCTCACCACATCCAGGGGTTTGGGATGAAGCTTTCTTT.

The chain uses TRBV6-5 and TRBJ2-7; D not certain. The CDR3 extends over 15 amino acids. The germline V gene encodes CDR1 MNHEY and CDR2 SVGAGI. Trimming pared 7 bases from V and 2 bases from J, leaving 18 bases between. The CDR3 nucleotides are TGTGCCAGCACGGATCAGCGCCTCGGCACCTACGAGCAGTACTTC. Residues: CASTDQRLGTYEQYF.

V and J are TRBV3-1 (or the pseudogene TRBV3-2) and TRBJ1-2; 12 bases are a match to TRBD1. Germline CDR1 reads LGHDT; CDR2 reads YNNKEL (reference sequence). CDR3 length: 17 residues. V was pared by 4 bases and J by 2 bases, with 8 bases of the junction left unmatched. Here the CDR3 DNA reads TGTGCCAGCAGCCTCCGGGACAGGGGGCGCTTCAACTATGGCTACACCTTC. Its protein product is CASSLRDRGRFNYGYTF.

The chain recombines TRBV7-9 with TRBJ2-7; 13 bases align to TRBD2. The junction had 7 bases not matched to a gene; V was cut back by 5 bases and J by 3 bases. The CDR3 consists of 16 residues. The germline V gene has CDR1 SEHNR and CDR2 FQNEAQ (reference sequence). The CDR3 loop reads CASSQTTSGRNYEQYF. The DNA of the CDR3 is TGTGCCAGCAGCCAAACGACTAGCGGGAGGAACTACGAGCAGTACTTC. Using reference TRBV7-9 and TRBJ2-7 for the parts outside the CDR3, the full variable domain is DTGVSQNPRHKITKRGQNVTFRCDPISEHNRLYWYRQTLGQGPEFLTYFQNEAQLEKSRLLSDRFSAERPKGSFSTLEIQRTEQGDSAMYLCASSQTTSGRNYEQYFGPGTRLTVT.

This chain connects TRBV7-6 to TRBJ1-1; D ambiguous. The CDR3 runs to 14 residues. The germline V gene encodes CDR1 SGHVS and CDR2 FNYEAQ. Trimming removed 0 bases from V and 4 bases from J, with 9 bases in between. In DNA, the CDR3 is TGTGCCAGCAGCTTAGCTTTTGAGGGCACTGAAGCTTTCTTT. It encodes CASSLAFEGTEAFF.

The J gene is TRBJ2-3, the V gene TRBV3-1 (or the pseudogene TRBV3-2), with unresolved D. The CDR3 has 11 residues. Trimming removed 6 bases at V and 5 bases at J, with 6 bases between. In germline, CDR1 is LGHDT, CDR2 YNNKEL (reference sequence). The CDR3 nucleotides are TGTGCCAGCAGTCGGAGAGATACGCAGTATTTT. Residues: CASSRRDTQYF.

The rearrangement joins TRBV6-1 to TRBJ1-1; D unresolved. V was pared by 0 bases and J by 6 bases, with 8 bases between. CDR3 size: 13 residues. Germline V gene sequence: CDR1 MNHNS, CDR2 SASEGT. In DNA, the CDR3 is TGTGCCAGCAGTGAAGCGATCGGAGCTGAAGCTTTCTTT. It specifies CASSEAIGAEAFF.